This TCR beta chain stems from a study of blood T cell repertoires in COVID-19. About the research overall: Donors in the United States, Italy and Spain gave samples during acute or convalescent COVID-19. PBMCs, B-cell-depleted T cells, or T cells provided the cDNA or gDNA that made up the material.

Study processing details: Reference gene primer amplification gave nucleated cell count estimates. The assay was immunoSEQ multiplex PCR, and TCRdb's table has in-frame clones only and misses some. Clone size and the V and J calls come from that table; the DNA yielded D and trimming. Here the sample spans under 200,000 clones, about 90% being singletons. This clone was detected once. With 8 bases clipped from V and 7 bases from J, the junction kept 11 bases outside the gene matches. Germline-derived CDR1 and CDR2 are MDHEN and SYDVKM. This CDR3 region has 15 residues. This clonotype originated in a man younger than 35 with active or convalescent COVID-19. V is TRBV28 and J is TRBJ2-5, with 12 positions matching TRBD1. Sequenced input: peripheral blood. The CDR3 region has the DNA TGTGCCAGCGAAATCGCTAGGGGACAGGGGGCGACCCAGTACTTC. It codes for CASEIARGQGATQYF.